The T cell receptor (beta chain) under discussion was sequenced for a study of shared clonotypes between healthy human individuals. Study at large: Donors had three CD4 naive, three CD4 memory, two CD8 naive and one CD8 memory plate apiece. Study-wide findings and caveats: Naive subsets tended to show greater estimated richness than memory subsets. Rarefaction demonstrated incomplete sorted-subset sequencing despite large depth. It was expected that sequencing depth would affect clonotype sharing among donors.

Repertoires were generated with immunoSEQ multiplex PCR, while TCRdb's copy carries only in-frame clones and drops some. Of around 1.9 million clones listed, 90% to 95% are singletons. Trimming stripped 6 bases from V and 8 bases from J, with 8 bases between. The CDR3 is made up of 11 amino acids. Germline loops: CDR1 MDHEN, CDR2 SYDVKM. Cells designated naive CD8 were CD45RO-negative and were positively selected for CCR7, with terminally differentiated effector memory CD45RA+ cells excluded. Note on this clone: The antigen is not known.

The TCR originated in a man aged 18-30 years in good health. Some clones in this sample may be carry-over from other donors' samples. Sequencing was performed on naive CD8+ T cells from PBMCs. J is TRBJ2-1 and V is TRBV28; D unresolved. Here the CDR3 reads CASSPWYEQFF. The CDR3 DNA sequence: TGTGCCAGCAGCCCCTGGTATGAGCAGTTCTTC.